A selection of T cell receptor beta chains follows, all from one sample in a study of blood T cell repertoires in COVID-19. The protocol was immunoSEQ multiplex PCR, while the TCRdb copy is restricted to in-frame clones and leaves out a portion. The sample carries about 76,000 clones, more than 90% recorded once. The source material was peripheral blood. These receptors were collected from a human donor in a cohort sampled during active COVID-19. The CDR3 runs from the conserved cysteine through the conserved F or W. D genes are given only for firm matches. Clone size appears in some rows only: once, few, many, or a class for an expanded clone.

cdr3_length,j_call,v_call,clone_size,d_call,cdr3_nt,cdr3_aa
16,TRBJ1-5,TRBV19,NA,TRBD1,TGTGCCAGTCTTCGAGCGACAGGGGGCCAGGGTCAGCCCCAGCATTTT,CASLRATGGQGQPQHF
16,TRBJ1-5,TRBV15,NA,NA,TGTGCCACCAGCAGAGGGCAGGGTTTCGGCAATCAGCCCCAGCATTTT,CATSRGQGFGNQPQHF
13,TRBJ2-3,TRBV24-1,few,NA,TGTGCCACCAGTGATTCCTACACAGATACGCAGTATTTT,CATSDSYTDTQYF
13,TRBJ2-5,TRBV2,NA,NA,TGTGCCAGCAGTCTAGGCGACCCAGAGACCCAGTACTTC,CASSLGDPETQYF
15,TRBJ2-4,TRBV7-9,NA,TRBD1,TGTGCCAGCAGCTGGGACAGGCTAGCCAAAAACATTCAGTACTTC,CASSWDRLAKNIQYF
14,TRBJ2-3,TRBV5-5,NA,NA,TGTGCCAGCAGCGATACAGGGTTTAGCGATACGCAGTATTTT,CASSDTGFSDTQYF
16,TRBJ2-1,TRBV10-1,NA,TRBD2,TGCGCCAGCAGTGAGTCGAGCGGGAGTCCTTCGGATGAGCAGTTCTTC,CASSESSGSPSDEQFF
16,TRBJ2-3,TRBV3-1/TRBV3-2,NA,TRBD2,TGTGCCAGCAGCCAAGTTCCTAGCGGGAGAAAAGATACGCAGTATTTT,CASSQVPSGRKDTQYF
14,TRBJ2-5,TRBV25-1,NA,TRBD2,TGTGCCAGCAGTGACCGGGGGGGGCCGGAGACCCAGTACTTC,CASSDRGGPETQYF
11,TRBJ1-1,TRBV28,NA,NA,TGTGCCAGCGGGAGGAACACTGAAGCTTTCTTT,CASGRNTEAFF
13,TRBJ2-4,TRBV9,NA,NA,TGTGCCAGCAGCGTAGGCGAGGGAAACATTCAGTACTTC,CASSVGEGNIQYF
17,TRBJ2-3,TRBV27,NA,TRBD2,TGTGCCAGCAGTCCTGGGACTAGCGGGGGGGTGATAGATACGCAGTATTTT,CASSPGTSGGVIDTQYF
12,TRBJ2-7,TRBV2,once,NA,TGTGCCAGACAGGGGGGGTCCTACGAGCAGTACTTC,CARQGGSYEQYF
14,TRBJ2-7,TRBV7-2,once,TRBD1,TGTGCCAGCAGCTGGGGGACAGGGGGCTACGAGCAGTACTTC,CASSWGTGGYEQYF
16,TRBJ2-7,TRBV28,once,TRBD1,TGTGCCAGCAGCCGGGCAGCAAGACAGGGCTCCTACGAGCAGTACTTC,CASSRAARQGSYEQYF
16,TRBJ2-1,TRBV9,NA,TRBD2,TGTGCCAGCAGCTTAGGCGCGGGAGCGTCCTACAATGAGCAGTTCTTC,CASSLGAGASYNEQFF
14,TRBJ1-2,TRBV9,NA,NA,TGTGCCCGCAGCGGGGGGGGAGAACGCTATGGCTACACCTTC,CARSGGGERYGYTF
17,TRBJ2-2,TRBV30,once,TRBD2,TGTGCCTGGAGTGTACTAGCGGGAGCCACGAACACCGGGGAGCTGTTTTTT,CAWSVLAGATNTGELFF
14,TRBJ1-4,TRBV11-2,NA,NA,TGTGCCAGCAGCTCCGGACTCCGAGGGGAAAAACTGTTTTTT,CASSSGLRGEKLFF
15,TRBJ2-5,TRBV7-9,NA,NA,TGTGCCAGCAGCTACGAATCCGGGACAACGGAGACCCAGTACTTC,CASSYESGTTETQYF
14,TRBJ2-5,TRBV5-4,NA,TRBD1,TGTGCCAGCAGCTTAGGGACAGAAAAAGAGACCCAGTACTTC,CASSLGTEKETQYF
13,TRBJ2-1,TRBV29-1,NA,TRBD2,TGCAGCGTTGAACTAGCGGGAGGGAATGAGCAGTTCTTC,CSVELAGGNEQFF
16,TRBJ1-1,TRBV30,NA,TRBD1,TGTGCCTTCAAACGACAGGGAAGATACATGAACACTGAAGCTTTCTTT,CAFKRQGRYMNTEAFF
17,TRBJ2-3,TRBV7-2,NA,TRBD2,TGTGCCAGCAGCTTAGCCGGGACTAGCGGGAGCACAGATACGCAGTATTTT,CASSLAGTSGSTDTQYF
15,TRBJ1-4,TRBV27,NA,TRBD1,TGTGCCAGCAGTTGGGGGGGACAGGGGCGAGAAAAACTGTTTTTT,CASSWGGQGREKLFF
17,TRBJ2-1,TRBV12-5,NA,TRBD2,TGTGCTAGTGGCATTAGCGGGAGTGTGGGGTCCTACAATGAGCAGTTCTTC,CASGISGSVGSYNEQFF
11,TRBJ1-2,TRBV28,NA,NA,TGTGCCACCCTACTTAACTATGGCTACACCTTC,CATLLNYGYTF
14,TRBJ1-5,TRBV2,NA,NA,TGTGCCAGCAGTGAAGACGGCCTAGGTCAGCCCCAGCATTTT,CASSEDGLGQPQHF
14,TRBJ2-3,TRBV10-2,NA,TRBD2,TGCGCCAGCAGTGCGGCGGGAGGTACGGATACGCAGTATTTT,CASSAAGGTDTQYF
15,TRBJ2-4,TRBV5-1,NA,NA,TGCGCCAGCAGCTTCATCAGGCTAGCCAAAAACATTCAGTACTTC,CASSFIRLAKNIQYF
15,TRBJ1-6,TRBV3-1/TRBV3-2,NA,TRBD1,TGTGCCAGCAGCCAAGTCGTGACAGGGGGTTCACCCCTCCACTTT,CASSQVVTGGSPLHF
16,TRBJ2-7,TRBV4-3,NA,TRBD2,TGCGCCAGCAGTCCCACCGAACGGGAGGGGTACTACGAGCAGTACTTC,CASSPTEREGYYEQYF
15,TRBJ1-3,TRBV19,NA,NA,TGTGCCAGTAGTACGGACACAGGGTACGGAAACACCATATATTTT,CASSTDTGYGNTIYF
16,TRBJ1-6,TRBV6-6,NA,NA,TGTGCCAGCAGTTACTCGCTGCAGGGTGTTGTTTCACCCCTCCACTTT,CASSYSLQGVVSPLHF
16,TRBJ2-5,TRBV11-2,NA,TRBD2,TGTGCCAGCAGGTCCGGACTAGCGGGAGGGCCGGAGACCCAGTACTTC,CASRSGLAGGPETQYF
13,TRBJ1-2,TRBV28,NA,NA,TGTGCCAGCAGTTTCCGGGGGAACTATGGCTACACCTTC,CASSFRGNYGYTF
15,TRBJ1-1,TRBV9,NA,NA,TGTGCCAGCAGCGTAGTAAGGGGATCGAACACTGAAGCTTTCTTT,CASSVVRGSNTEAFF
14,TRBJ2-5,TRBV10-3,NA,NA,TGTGCCATCAGTGAGGTAGCTCGTGGAGAGACCCAGTACTTC,CAISEVARGETQYF
11,TRBJ2-1,TRBV15,NA,NA,TGTGCCACCAGCAGAGGAGATGAGCAGTTCTTC,CATSRGDEQFF
13,TRBJ2-2,TRBV5-1,NA,NA,TGCGCCAGCAGCGAACTAGGGGGCGGGGAGCTGTTTTTT,CASSELGGGELFF
14,TRBJ2-7,TRBV27,NA,NA,TGTGCCAGCAGTTTATCCCCTTACTCCTACGAGCAGTACTTC,CASSLSPYSYEQYF
18,TRBJ2-1,TRBV7-2,NA,TRBD2,TGTGCCAGCAGCTACCCCCTAGCGGGAGGGCCAACCGGGCCTGAGCAGTTCTTC,CASSYPLAGGPTGPEQFF
18,TRBJ2-5,TRBV9,NA,TRBD2,TGTGCCAGCAGCGTCGGACTAGCGGGGCCCTTGTACCAAGAGACCCAGTACTTC,CASSVGLAGPLYQETQYF
16,TRBJ2-5,TRBV7-3,NA,TRBD2,TGTGCCAGCAGCTCCTGGACTAGCGGGAGGAAAGAGACCCAGTACTTC,CASSSWTSGRKETQYF
13,TRBJ2-4,TRBV29-1,NA,TRBD1,TGCAGCGTTGACCCAGGGGGCGAAAACATTCAGTACTTC,CSVDPGGENIQYF
14,TRBJ2-3,TRBV9,once,TRBD2,TGTGCCAGCAGCGTTTCACGCAGCGGGAATACGCAGTATTTT,CASSVSRSGNTQYF
17,TRBJ2-1,TRBV11-2,NA,TRBD2,TGTGCCAGCAGCTTACTGGGACTAGCGGGAGCGAGGGGGGAGCAGTTCTTC,CASSLLGLAGARGEQFF
17,TRBJ1-6,TRBV18,NA,NA,TGTGCCAGCTCACCCGAGGACAGCGGGGGGCCTAATTCACCCCTCCACTTT,CASSPEDSGGPNSPLHF
15,TRBJ2-7,TRBV9,NA,NA,TGTGCCAGCAGCCGGGGGTACTCGACTTCCTACGAGCAGTACTTC,CASSRGYSTSYEQYF
12,TRBJ1-6,TRBV5-4,NA,TRBD1,TGTGCCATCGGGACAGGCAATTCACCCCTCCACTTT,CAIGTGNSPLHF
15,TRBJ2-1,TRBV19,NA,TRBD2,TGTGCCAGTAGCTCCGGGACTAGCGGGTACAATGAGCAGTTCTTC,CASSSGTSGYNEQFF
14,TRBJ1-1,TRBV7-9,once,TRBD1,TGTGCCAGCAGTCCACAGGGGGGGGACACTGAAGCTTTCTTT,CASSPQGGDTEAFF
11,TRBJ2-5,TRBV28,NA,NA,TGTGCCAGCAGTCGCGGAGAGACCCAGTACTTC,CASSRGETQYF
13,TRBJ2-7,TRBV7-2,NA,NA,TGTGCCAGCAGCCCCCGAGGGACCTACGAGCAGTACTTC,CASSPRGTYEQYF
15,TRBJ2-7,TRBV3-1/TRBV3-2,NA,TRBD1,TGTGCCAGCAGCCAAGTACCGGGACAGTTACGCGAGCAGTACTTC,CASSQVPGQLREQYF
16,TRBJ2-1,TRBV4-2,medium-sized,TRBD1,TGTGCCAGCAGCCAAGACGGGACAGGGGGCTACAATGAGCAGTTCTTC,CASSQDGTGGYNEQFF
12,TRBJ2-5,TRBV5-1,NA,NA,TGCGCCAGCAGTAAGGCGGGGGAGACCCAGTACTTC,CASSKAGETQYF